The 6 T cell receptor beta chains below all came from one sample that was sequenced in a study of human T cells and chemical hapten exposure. A single record per CDR3 protein comes from TCRdb applying MiXCR to the RACE reads. The sample gives fewer than 80,000 distinct CDR3 sequences, under 13% of which show up once; around 7.3% is in the top ten. As for time point: patch test 2, 6 weeks after DPC sensitization. The treatment here: therapeutic diphenylcyclopropenone sensitization with weekly scalp DPC. The sample in question was whole blood, obtained in connection with sensitization to the hapten diphenylcyclopropenone (DPC). These receptor sequences come from a woman aged 45-60 years with alopecia areata. Some clones in this sample may be carry-over from other donors' samples.

Comment on this clonotype: This may arise from a read error, as a much more abundant clone is one base away. The chain combines TRBV5-1 with TRBJ1-6; D might be TRBD1 (5 bases). This CDR3 contains 13 residues. CDR1 and CDR2 from the germline V gene are SGHRS and YFSETQ. The CDR3: CASGTRENSPLYF. For the CDR3, the DNA is TGCGCCAGCGGTACCAGGGAAAATTCACCCCTCTACTTT.

The V call is TRBV9, the J call TRBJ2-1; D gene ambiguous. The CDR3 is made up of 12 amino acids. V was trimmed by 4 bases and J by 7 bases, leaving 9 bases between them. Germline CDR1 and CDR2: SGDLS and YYNGEE. The CDR3 DNA sequence: TGTGCCAGCAGCCCCGGCGCTAATGAGCAGTTCTTC. Translated: CASSPGANEQFF.

A few counts support this clonotype. The chain recombines TRBV20-1 with TRBJ2-2; TRBD1 matches 8 bases. This CDR3 has 13 residues. The ends lost 6 bases at V and 5 bases at J; junction bases unmatched: 5. Germline lookup yields CDR1 DFQATT and CDR2 SNEGSKA (reference sequence). The DNA of the CDR3 is TGCAGTGCGCTGACAGGGGTGACCGGGGAGCTGTTTTTT. It codes for CSALTGVTGELFF.

At least ten counts were recorded for this clonotype. The genes are TRBV12-3 or TRBV12-4 and TRBJ1-1; 7 bases agree with TRBD1. V lost 6 bases, J lost 3 bases, and 4 bases stayed unmatched. This CDR3 comprises 13 residues. The DNA of the CDR3 is TGTGCCAGCAGAAGGGGGCGGTACACTGAAGCTTTCTTT. Its protein is CASRRGRYTEAFF.

The rearrangement uses TRBV20-1 and TRBJ2-7; no firm D call. The germline V gene has CDR1 DFQATT and CDR2 SNEGSKA (reference sequence). Trimming pared 6 bases from V and 5 bases from J, leaving 14 bases between. This CDR3 is 12 amino acids long. The CDR3: CSAIRNINEQYF. The CDR3 bases are TGCAGTGCAATCAGGAATATCAACGAGCAGTACTTC.

The chain combines TRBV27 with TRBJ2-7; 7 bases are shared with TRBD2. The CDR3 contains 15 residues. Germline CDR1 and CDR2: MNHEY and SMNVEV (reference sequence). V was pared by 4 bases and J by 4 bases, with 10 bases of the junction left unmatched. CDR3 sequence: CASSSFSDGGYEQYF. In nucleotides, the CDR3 is TGTGCCAGCAGTTCCTTTAGCGACGGGGGGTACGAGCAGTACTTC.